One sample yielded the 8 T cell receptor beta chains listed below, sequenced in a study of T cell responses to AZD1222 COVID-19 vaccine. Sequencing was performed with immunoSEQ multiplex PCR; in TCRdb, only in-frame clones are kept and a portion is missing. The table includes more than 80,000 clones, around 90% detected once. Material: peripheral blood, obtained on day 0 of AZD1222 vaccination. These receptors came from an adult in good health.

This clone was counted once. V is TRBV24-1 and J is TRBJ2-7, with 7 bases aligning to TRBD2. V trimming: 3 bases; J trimming: 3 bases; junction bases outside the gene matches: 19. Germline V gene sequence: CDR1 KGHDR, CDR2 SFDVKD. This CDR3 has 19 residues. The CDR3 reads CATSDPTAKRVPSGYEQYF. The CDR3 DNA reads as TGTGCCACCAGTGATCCGACAGCGAAACGGGTACCTAGCGGCTACGAGCAGTACTTC.

This chain connects TRBV7-6 to TRBJ2-7; D is possibly TRBD2 (7 bases). This CDR3 has 16 residues. The germline V gene encodes CDR1 SGHVS and CDR2 FNYEAQ. V was pared by 4 bases and J by 5 bases, with 21 bases between. CDR3 DNA sequence: TGTGCCAGCAGCTCCCCAGGGTCCGGGGGGCATGACGAGCAGTACTTC. This translates into CASSSPGSGGHDEQYF.

J is TRBJ2-3 and V is TRBV7-8; a possible D gene is TRBD1 (5 bases). Germline lookup yields CDR1 SGHVS and CDR2 FQNEAQ. Trimming stripped 5 bases from V and 3 bases from J, with 12 bases between. The CDR3 runs to 14 residues. The CDR3 sequence: CASSLGQGTDTQYF. The CDR3 coding sequence is TGTGCCAGCAGCCTTGGCCAGGGAACAGATACGCAGTATTTT.

The V gene is TRBV7-2, the J gene TRBJ2-1; the D gene is possibly TRBD2 (5 bases). V was pared by 1 base and J by 7 bases, with 11 bases between. The CDR3 length is 14 residues. In germline, CDR1 is SGHTA, CDR2 FQGNSA. The CDR3 DNA follows: TGTGCCAGCAGCTTAGGAGGGAGTAGGAATGAGCAGTTCTTC. Amino acid sequence: CASSLGGSRNEQFF.

V is TRBV11-2 and J is TRBJ2-7; 11 bases fit TRBD2. The CDR3 spans 16 residues. Looked up from germline, CDR1 is SGHAT and CDR2 is FQNNGV. V shed 1 base and J 7 bases; nucleotides not matched to a gene: 9. As DNA, the CDR3 is TGTGCCAGCAGCTTAGGGTTAAGACTAGCGGGGAGGGAGCAGTACTTC. Protein product: CASSLGLRLAGREQYF.

The chain has TRBV25-1 and TRBJ2-1, with TRBD2 matching 9 bases. This CDR3 contains 13 residues. Germline V gene data show CDR1 as MGHDK and CDR2 as SYGVNS. The CDR3 coding sequence is TGTGCTAGCGGGAGCTACTCCTACAATGAGCAGTTCTTC. Its translation is CASGSYSYNEQFF.

The V call is TRBV28, the J call TRBJ1-1, with D hard to call. V lost 3 bases and J 4 bases, leaving 15 bases between the germline ends. CDR3 length equals 15 residues. CDR1 and CDR2 (germline): MDHEN, SYDVKM. Here the CDR3 reads CASSFEAGSSTEAFF. In nucleotides, the CDR3 is TGTGCCAGCAGTTTTGAGGCAGGTAGCAGCACTGAAGCTTTCTTT.

CDR3 bases: TGTGCCAGCGGGGACAGGAGACTAGCGGGAGGGCCTTACAATGAGCAGTTCTTC. Translation: CASGDRRLAGGPYNEQFF. This sequence joins TRBV27 and TRBJ2-1, with 14 bases that match TRBD2. J gave up 4 bases and V 8 bases, and 13 bases lay outside the gene matches. Germline V gene lookup returns CDR1 MNHEY and CDR2 SMNVEV (reference sequence). CDR3 length: 18 residues.